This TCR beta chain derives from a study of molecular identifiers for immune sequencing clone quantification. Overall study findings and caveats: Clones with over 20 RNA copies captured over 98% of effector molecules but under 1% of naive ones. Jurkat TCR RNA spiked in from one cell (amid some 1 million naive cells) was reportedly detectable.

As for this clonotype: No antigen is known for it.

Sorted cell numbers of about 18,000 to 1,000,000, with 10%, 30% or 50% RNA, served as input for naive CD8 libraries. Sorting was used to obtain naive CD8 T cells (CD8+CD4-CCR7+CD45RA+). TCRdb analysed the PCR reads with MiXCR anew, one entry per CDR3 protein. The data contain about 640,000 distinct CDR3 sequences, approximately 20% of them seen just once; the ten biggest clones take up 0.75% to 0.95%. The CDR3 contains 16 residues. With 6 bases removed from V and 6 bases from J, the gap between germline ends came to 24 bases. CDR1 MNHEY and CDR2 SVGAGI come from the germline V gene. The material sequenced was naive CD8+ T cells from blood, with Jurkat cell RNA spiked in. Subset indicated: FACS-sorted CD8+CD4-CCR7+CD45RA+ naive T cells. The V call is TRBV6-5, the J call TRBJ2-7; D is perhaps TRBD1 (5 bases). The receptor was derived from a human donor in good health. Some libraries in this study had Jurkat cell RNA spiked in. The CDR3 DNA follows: TGTGCCAGCAGCCTCTTTTGGGCAGGGCGTTTTTCCGAGCAGTACTTC. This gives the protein CASSLFWAGRFSEQYF.